These T cell receptor delta chains were read from a single sample in a study of gamma-delta T cells after stem cell transplantation. TCRdb ran CATT on the RT-PCR reads. This table holds some 1,200 delta-chain clones, about a sixth found once. Sequenced material: gamma-delta T cells. These receptors all come from a human donor. It is not recorded whose cells these are; they may come from a transplant donor. Each CDR3 is given with its conserved first and last residue. Each record gives: J gene, CDR3 length, D gene, V gene, clone size, CDR3 DNA, CDR3 protein. The D gene is left open where the match is weak. Size is omitted from some rows. Given values are once, few, many or a class for expanded clones.

TRDJ1,17,TRDD3,TRDV2,medium-sized,TGTGCCTGTGACACGCTGGGGGAGACTGGTTACACCGATAAACTCATCTTT,CACDTLGETGYTDKLIF
TRDJ3,21,TRDD3,TRDV2,large,TGTGCCTGTGACCCTGTACTGGGGGATCCAAAAGCCTCCTGGGACACCCGACAGATGTTTTTC,CACDPVLGDPKASWDTRQMFF
TRDJ1,19,.,TRDV1,few,TGTGCTCTTGGGGAACTAGCTAGGCCGGAGATTGGTGGTACCGATAAACTCATCTTT,CALGELARPEIGGTDKLIF
TRDJ3,17,TRDD3,TRDV2,large,TGTGCCTGTGACACCGTGGGGGATACCTGGGACACCCGACAGATGTTTTTC,CACDTVGDTWDTRQMFF
TRDJ1,14,.,TRDV2,large,TGTGCCTGTGACAGCGTTGGGACTCTTACAAAACTCATCTTT,CACDSVGTLTKLIF
TRDJ3,24,TRDD3,TRDV2,.,TGTGCCTGTGACACTATGCAGAGCGCTGGGGGATACGGGTCCGGCCCCTGGGACACCCGACAGATGTTTTTC,CACDTMQSAGGYGSGPWDTRQMFF
TRDJ1,22,TRDD2,TRDV1,.,TGTGCTCTTGGGGAACTCCCCCTTCCTACGATAGGCGACTCAGAGTACACCGATAAACTCATCTTT,CALGELPLPTIGDSEYTDKLIF
TRDJ1,14,.,TRDV2,large,TGTGCCTGTGACCCACTGAGGGACACCGATAAACTCATCTTT,CACDPLRDTDKLIF
TRDJ1,20,TRDD3,TRDV1,few,TGTGCTCTTGGGGAACTCCTTGGGGAAAGGGGATACCTATACACCGATAAACTCATCTTT,CALGELLGERGYLYTDKLIF
TRDJ4,26,TRDD3,TRDV1,.,TGTGCTCTCCTATTGAGTGGGGACGTGAGGGTAGAGGGCTTCTTAACTGGGGGATGCTTTACCAGACCCCTGATCTTT,CALLLSGDVRVEGFLTGGCFTRPLIF
TRDJ1,15,TRDD3,TRDV2,few,TGTGCCTGTGACGAACTGGGGGATACCGCCGATAAACTCATCTTT,CACDELGDTADKLIF
TRDJ1,17,.,TRAV29/DV5,medium-sized,TGTGCAGCAAGCGACTGGGATAAACCCGGAGGGACCGATAAACTCATCTTT,CAASDWDKPGGTDKLIF
TRDJ1,20,TRDD3,TRDV1,medium-sized,TGTGCTCTTGGTCGCTTCCGTCTGGGGGCCGTTGGGGTGTACACCGATAAACTCATCTTT,CALGRFRLGAVGVYTDKLIF
TRDJ1,22,TRDD3,TRDV1,few,TGTGCTCTTGGGGAACTGTTCCTACGGGCAGACTGGGGGATGAGGGTGACCGATAAACTCATCTTT,CALGELFLRADWGMRVTDKLIF
TRDJ1,18,TRDD3,TRDV1,medium-sized,TGTGCTCTTGGGGAACCCCTTGCCACCCTCGGCTGGGGGATAGAACTCATCTTT,CALGEPLATLGWGIELIF
TRDJ2,27,TRDD3,TRDV1,medium-sized,TGTGCTCTTGGGAGAGCCGCCATCATTCCTACAGGGGATACGCCGACCATGTTCGGATCCTTGACAGCACAACTCTTCTTT,CALGRAAIIPTGDTPTMFGSLTAQLFF
TRDJ2,26,TRDD3,TRDV1,few,TGTGCTCTTGGGGAACTGGGCCTTCCTAAAGGGACTGGGGGATACCTCACCTGGGGTGCGACAGCACAACTCTTCTTT,CALGELGLPKGTGGYLTWGATAQLFF
TRDJ1,20,TRDD3,TRDV1,few,TGTGCTCTTGGGCTACCACTCCCCTACTGGGGGATACGCGAGGAGAAATCGCTCATCTTT,CALGLPLPYWGIREEKSLIF